Listed here are 26 T cell receptor beta chains from one sample, sequenced in a study of blood T cells in healthy people across ages. Together with a sample-barcoded 5' primer, a J-beta primer mix was included in a second PCR lasting roughly 6 to 12 cycles. TCRdb called the 5' RACE reads again in MiXCR, with one record for every CDR3 protein. The repertoire holds 1.2 million to 1.5 million distinct CDR3 sequences, with roughly 60% as singletons. The material sequenced was blood. Every receptor here comes from a man in his late teens or twenties in good health.

The gene calls are TRBV4-3 and TRBJ1-5; D uncertain. Trimming left V 1 base short and J 5 bases short, with 6 bases between. The CDR3 is 13 amino acids. From germline, CDR1 is LGHNA and CDR2 YSLEER. The CDR3 DNA sequence: TGCGCCAGCAGCCAAGTGGCCGATCAGCCCCAGCATTTT. It codes for CASSQVADQPQHF.

This clonotype occurred a few times. V gene TRBV12-3 or TRBV12-4 combines with J gene TRBJ1-2; 8 nucleotides agree with TRBD1. The CDR3 sequence is 15 residues long. The trim removed 5 bases at V and 4 bases at J, leaving 9 bases unmatched. The CDR3 DNA reads TGTGCCAGCAGTCGAACCCGGGACAGGAGCTATGGCTACACCTTC. It codes for CASSRTRDRSYGYTF.

The V call is TRBV27, the J call TRBJ2-1; D gene uncertain. Germline values: CDR1 MNHEY, CDR2 SMNVEV (reference sequence). The CDR3 loop spans 14 amino acids. V lost 2 bases to trimming and J lost 4 bases, with 9 bases between them. DNA for the CDR3: TGTGCCAGCAGTTTACACACAGAGTACAATGAGCAGTTCTTC. It specifies CASSLHTEYNEQFF.

The chain is built from TRBV5-1 and TRBJ2-1; D may be TRBD1 or TRBD2 (5 bases each). CDR3 size: 14 residues. Trimming took off 3 bases at V and 5 bases at J, with 12 bases between the two ends. The V gene's germline CDR1 is SGHRS and CDR2 YFSETQ. CDR3 residues: CASSWGRGDNEQFF. CDR3 nucleotide sequence: TGCGCCAGCAGCTGGGGACGGGGAGACAATGAGCAGTTCTTC.

This clonotype appeared a few times. The DNA for the CDR3 is TGTGCCAGCAGCCCTCCCCCCACAGGGAACTATGGCTACACCTTC. This encodes CASSPPPTGNYGYTF. V and J are TRBV12-3 or TRBV12-4 and TRBJ1-2; D possibly corresponds to TRBD1 (6 bases). Trimming took 6 bases from V and 2 from J, leaving 16 bases between them. The CDR3 covers 15 residues.

The chain employs TRBV29-1 and TRBJ2-1; TRBD2 is a possible D gene (5 bases). Germline assignment: CDR1 SQVTM and CDR2 ANQGSEA. The CDR3 loop spans 14 amino acids. V lost 7 bases and J lost 9, with 22 bases in between. CDR3 in amino acids: CSAGLVAWFAEQFF. The CDR3 nucleotides are TGCAGCGCTGGACTGGTAGCATGGTTTGCTGAGCAGTTCTTC.

This chain connects TRBV5-6 to TRBJ2-3; no clear D. The CDR3 has 16 residues. Germline lookup yields CDR1 SGHDT and CDR2 YYEEEE. Trimming removed 4 bases at V and 0 bases at J, with 15 bases between. CDR3 loop: CASSNVAHTSTDTQYF. The CDR3 DNA is TGTGCCAGCAGCAATGTAGCCCACACTAGCACAGATACGCAGTATTTT.

This CDR3 reads CSVERQADTEAFF. The CDR3 DNA follows: TGCAGCGTTGAAAGGCAGGCCGACACTGAAGCTTTCTTT. The chain links TRBV29-1 to TRBJ1-1, with unresolved D. With 2 bases removed from V and 3 bases from J, the gap between germline ends came to 10 bases. This CDR3 has 13 amino acids. CDR1 and CDR2 (germline): SQVTM, ANQGSEA.

The CDR3 DNA sequence: TGTGCCAGCAGCTTATCCCTTAGTAGGTACCTAGCGGGACCCTACAATGAGCAGTTCTTC. This sequence encodes CASSLSLSRYLAGPYNEQFF. The genes are TRBV7-2 and TRBJ2-1, with 9 bases matching TRBD2. This CDR3 comprises 20 residues. V was pared by 2 bases and J by 2 bases, with 16 bases of the junction left unmatched. Per germline, CDR1 SGHTA and CDR2 FQGNSA.

This chain links TRBV4-1 with TRBJ1-1, with D perhaps matching TRBD1 (5 bases). Germline CDR1 MGHRA, CDR2 YSYEKL. CDR3 length: 16 residues. V dropped 2 bases and J dropped 1 base, with 14 bases sitting between them. Here the CDR3 DNA reads TGCGCCAGCAGCCAACCACAACAGGCATGGAACACTGAAGCTTTCTTT. This gives the protein CASSQPQQAWNTEAFF.

The chain combines TRBV4-1 with TRBJ1-2; D remains unclear. Per the germline V gene, CDR1 is MGHRA and CDR2 is YSYEKL. There are 13 residues in the CDR3. Deletions cut 1 base from V and 5 bases from J, with 8 bases between. This chain's CDR3 is CASSQASRYGYTF. Written as DNA, the CDR3 is TGCGCCAGCAGCCAAGCTTCCAGATATGGCTACACCTTC.

V is TRBV27 and J is TRBJ2-7; D gene ambiguous. V lost 5 bases and J lost 3, with 11 bases in between. Looked up from germline, CDR1 is MNHEY and CDR2 is SMNVEV (reference sequence). This CDR3 comprises 13 residues. CDR3 nucleotides: TGTGCCAGCAGTGCCCCTTGGGACTACGAGCAGTACTTC. This sequence encodes CASSAPWDYEQYF.

J is TRBJ2-5 and V is TRBV6-6; TRBD2 agrees at 12 bases. V lost 5 bases and J lost 4; bases outside the gene matches: 8. Germline values: CDR1 MNHNY, CDR2 SVGAGI (reference sequence). This CDR3 is built from 16 residues. CDR3 protein: CASSPGTSGPGETQYF. CDR3 in DNA: TGTGCCAGCAGTCCCGGGACTAGCGGGCCTGGAGAGACCCAGTACTTC.

The V gene is TRBV6-1, the J gene TRBJ1-2; D is unresolved. Germline loops: CDR1 MNHNS, CDR2 SASEGT. Deletions cut 1 base from V and 1 base from J, with 7 bases between. CDR3 length: 14 residues. CDR3 coding DNA: TGTGCCAGCAGTGAAGGGGTAAATAACTATGGCTACACCTTC. Amino acid sequence: CASSEGVNNYGYTF.

This chain connects TRBV7-2 to TRBJ2-7; D uncertain. V was clipped by 4 bases and J by 2 bases, with 12 bases between them. CDR1 SGHTA and CDR2 FQGNSA come from the germline V gene. The CDR3 is made up of 14 amino acids. The CDR3 DNA reads as TGTGCCAGCAGCTGGGTGGAAGGAGCCTACGAGCAGTACTTC. This sequence encodes CASSWVEGAYEQYF. The full variable domain, rest sourced from reference TRBV7-2 and TRBJ2-7, is GAGVSQSPSNKVTEKGKDVELRCDPISGHTALYWYRQSLGQGLEFLIYFQGNSAPDKSGLPSDRFSAERTGGSVSTLTIQRTQQEDSAVYLCASSWVEGAYEQYFGPGTRLTVT.

The chain uses TRBV4-1 and TRBJ2-1, with a tentative D call TRBD1 (7 bases). V was shortened by 1 base and J by 7 bases, with 14 bases between the two germline ends. This CDR3 is built from 15 residues. The germline V gene has CDR1 MGHRA and CDR2 YSYEKL. The CDR3 nucleotides read TGCGCCAGCAGCCAAGTGGCCAGGGGGGAGAATGAGCAGTTCTTC. This gives the protein CASSQVARGENEQFF.

The J gene is TRBJ2-3, the V gene TRBV5-1; D tentatively fits TRBD1 or TRBD2 (6 bases each). Germline lookup yields CDR1 SGHRS and CDR2 YFSETQ. The CDR3 loop spans 17 amino acids. The V gene lost 0 bases and the J gene lost 3 bases, with 17 bases spanning the gap. The CDR3 DNA reads TGCGCCAGCAGCTTGGGCCCGGGACAAGGGGGGACAGATACGCAGTATTTT. Its translation: CASSLGPGQGGTDTQYF.

This clonotype was observed a few times. This chain links TRBV6-5 with TRBJ2-5; tentatively, D is TRBD1 (6 bases). The germline gives CDR1 MNHEY, CDR2 SVGAGI. V gave up 6 bases and J gave up 6 bases, with 11 bases separating them. The CDR3 has 12 amino acids. CDR3 in DNA: TGTGCCAGCAGGCAGGGGATGCAGACCCAGTACTTC. Amino acids: CASRQGMQTQYF.

J is TRBJ1-2 and V is TRBV4-2; 9 bases fit TRBD1. The ends lost 6 bases at V and 10 bases at J; junction bases unmatched: 15. CDR1 and CDR2 (germline): LGHNA, YNFKEQ. There are 15 residues in the CDR3. CDR3 in DNA: TGTGCCAGCAGATCCGGGACAGGGTGGAGTGTAGCCTACACCTTC. The encoded protein is CASRSGTGWSVAYTF.

This clonotype was seen a single time. The V and J genes are TRBV14 and TRBJ2-7, with 10 bases aligning to TRBD2. The CDR3 covers 16 residues. J lost 4 bases, V lost 1 base, and 7 bases had no gene match. CDR1 is SGHDN and CDR2 is FVKESK in the germline V gene. The CDR3 nucleotides are TGTGCCAGCAGCCAAGGACCAGCGGGAGGGCGATACGAGCAGTACTTC. It codes for CASSQGPAGGRYEQYF.

The chain couples TRBV3-1 to TRBJ1-1; 7 nucleotides align to TRBD1. Trimming removed 1 base from V and 7 bases from J; junction bases left unmatched: 6. CDR1 is LGHDT and CDR2 is YNNKEL in the germline V gene (reference sequence). CDR3 length equals 14 residues. The CDR3 bases are TGTGCCAGCAGCCAAGTAGGGACAGAAAATGAAGCTTTCTTT. Its translation is CASSQVGTENEAFF.

Concerning this clonotype: A read error may account for a junction end that differs from germline. The chain is built from TRBV6-6 and TRBJ1-5; D gene unclear. This CDR3 has 13 residues. CDR1 is MNHNY and CDR2 is SVGAGI in the germline V gene (reference sequence). This CDR3 is CASSYRGEQPQHF. CDR3 DNA: TGCGCCAGCAGTTACCGCGGGGAGCAGCCCCAGCATTTT.

V and J are TRBV20-1 and TRBJ2-1, with D possibly matching TRBD2 (6 bases). This CDR3 is built from 14 residues. V was cut by 5 bases and J by 9 bases, with 20 bases left in between. Germline CDR1 reads DFQATT; CDR2 reads SNEGSKA (reference sequence). The DNA for the CDR3 is TGCAGTGCTCCCGGGACTCTGCTACTGGGTGAGCAGTTCTTC. As protein: CSAPGTLLLGEQFF.

V gene TRBV12-3 or TRBV12-4 combines with J gene TRBJ2-6; D gene ambiguous. Trimming cost V 3 bases and J 2 bases, with 11 bases left between them. CDR3 length equals 16 residues. CDR3 coding DNA: TGTGCCAGCAGTTTCTACAGTTTCGCTGGGGCCAACGTCCTGACTTTC. Translating it yields CASSFYSFAGANVLTF.

This chain uses TRBV20-1 with TRBJ1-1; D remains unclear. Trimming left V 5 bases short and J 9 bases short, with 10 bases between. Germline CDR1 and CDR2: DFQATT and SNEGSKA (reference sequence). This CDR3 is 10 amino acids long. The CDR3 DNA is TGCAGTGCTCGGGCTCCGAAAGCTTTCTTT. Residues: CSARAPKAFF.

This clonotype has just a few counts. This chain joins TRBV15 and TRBJ2-5; D unclear. The J call could be wrong; TRBJ2-7 is a better fit for the DNA end. This CDR3 has 17 amino acids. Germline CDR1 reads LNHNV; CDR2 reads YYDKDF (reference sequence). DNA for the CDR3: TGTGCCACCAGCAGAGATAAAGGGTGGGAAATCAACTACGAGCAGTACTTC. This encodes CATSRDKGWEINYEQYF.